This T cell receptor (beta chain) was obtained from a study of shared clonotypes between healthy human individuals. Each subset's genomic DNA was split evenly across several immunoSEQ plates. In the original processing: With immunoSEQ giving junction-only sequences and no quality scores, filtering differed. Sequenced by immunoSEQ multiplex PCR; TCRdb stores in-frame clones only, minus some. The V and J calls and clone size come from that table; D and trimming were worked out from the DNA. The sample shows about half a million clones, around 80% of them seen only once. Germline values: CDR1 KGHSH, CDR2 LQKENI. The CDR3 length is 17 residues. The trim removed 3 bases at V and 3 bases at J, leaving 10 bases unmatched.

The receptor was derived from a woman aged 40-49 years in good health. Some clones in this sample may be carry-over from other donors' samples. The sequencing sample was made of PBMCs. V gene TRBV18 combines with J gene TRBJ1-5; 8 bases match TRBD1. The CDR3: CASSPTGTGLSNQPQHF. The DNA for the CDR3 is TGTGCCAGCTCACCGACCGGGACAGGCCTTTCCAATCAGCCCCAGCATTTT.